The rows below give T cell receptor beta chains drawn from one sample of a study of regulatory T cells in long-lasting Graves disease. TCRdb analysed the multiplex PCR reads with MiXCR anew, one entry per CDR3 protein. Of a few hundred thousand distinct CDR3 sequences listed, about 11% were seen once; the top ten hold approximately 17%. Separately, the same data were catalogued under a study of T cells in Graves' hyperthyroidism and ophthalmopathy.

This material consisted of peripheral blood mononuclear cells (PBMCs), taken at new diagnosis, from a patient treated with antithyroid drugs. These receptors originate from a woman aged 18-30 years with Graves disease. CDR3s include the opening cysteine and the closing phenylalanine or tryptophan. D genes are given only for firm matches. Not all rows give a size; the values are once, few, many and, for expanded clones, a class.

>TRBV6-5|.|many|TRBJ1-2
CASSYNRNYGYTF
TGTGCCAGCAGTTATAACAGAAACTATGGCTACACCTTC
>TRBV9|.|.|TRBJ2-3
CASARGSGSRDTQYF
TGTGCCAGCGCCCGGGGCAGTGGATCCAGAGATACGCAGTATTTT
>TRBV6-5|.|many|TRBJ2-6
CASSFRGGGANVLTF
TGTGCCAGCAGTTTCAGGGGCGGTGGGGCCAACGTCCTGACTTTC
>TRBV3-1|.|many|TRBJ1-1
CASSPDGGFMNTEAFF
TGTGCCAGCAGCCCTGATGGGGGCTTTATGAACACTGAAGCTTTCTTT
>TRBV11-2|.|many|TRBJ2-5
CASSPVGRYQETQYF
TGTGCCAGCAGCCCAGTGGGACGGTACCAAGAGACCCAGTACTTC
>TRBV12-3/TRBV12-4|TRBD1|many|TRBJ2-6
CASRGGTGARDSGANVLTF
TGTGCCAGCCGTGGGGGGACAGGGGCTCGTGACTCTGGGGCCAACGTCCTGACTTTC
>TRBV29-1|TRBD1|few|TRBJ1-2
CSVERSYSGQNKVLYGYTF
TGCAGCGTTGAAAGAAGTTACTCGGGACAGAACAAGGTCCTCTATGGCTACACCTTC
>TRBV29-1|.|.|TRBJ2-4
CSDEVEEVDRENTQYF
TGCAGCGACGAAGTTGAAGAGGTGGACAGAGAAAACACTCAGTACTTC
>TRBV20-1|.|.|TRBJ1-5
CSALGTKSNQPQHF
TGCAGTGCTCTTGGGACAAAGAGCAATCAGCCCCAGCATTTT
>TRBV6-1|.|many|TRBJ2-2
CASSQRPNRNTGELFF
TGTGCCAGCAGTCAACGGCCCAACAGAAACACCGGGGAGCTGTTTTTT
>TRBV4-3|.|many|TRBJ2-2
CASSRGARTNTGELFF
TGCGCCAGCAGCCGAGGGGCGCGAACGAACACCGGGGAGCTGTTTTTT
>TRBV11-2|TRBD2|.|TRBJ2-3
CASSLDDLAGTYTDTQYF
TGTGCCAGCAGCTTAGACGACTTAGCGGGGACCTACACAGATACGCAGTATTTT
>TRBV7-9|.|.|TRBJ1-4
CASSSIGDTTTNEKLFF
TGTGCCAGCAGCTCTATCGGGGACACCACAACTAATGAAAAACTGTTTTTT
>TRBV6-5|.|many|TRBJ1-2
CASSSPPDTYYGYTF
TGTGCCAGCAGTTCTCCCCCGGACACATACTATGGCTACACCTTC
>TRBV9|.|many|TRBJ2-1
CASSVAEGTYNEQFF
TGTGCCAGCAGCGTAGCCGAAGGGACCTACAATGAGCAGTTCTTC
>TRBV29-1|TRBD2|many|TRBJ2-7
CSVRLASGRAYEQYF
TGCAGCGTTCGTTTGGCTAGCGGGAGGGCCTACGAGCAGTACTTC
>TRBV6-1|TRBD1|many|TRBJ1-1
CASSTSLTGAGNTEAFF
TGTGCCAGCAGTACTTCACTCACAGGGGCGGGGAACACTGAAGCTTTCTTT
>TRBV27|.|many|TRBJ1-1
CASSLGVGNTEAFF
TGTGCCAGCAGCTTAGGGGTAGGGAACACTGAAGCTTTCTTT
>TRBV11-2|.|few|TRBJ2-3
CASSPTFRGSTDTQYF
TGTGCCAGCAGCCCCACTTTTCGGGGGAGCACAGATACGCAGTATTTT
>TRBV5-1|.|many|TRBJ2-1
CASSLGRGVYNEQFF
TGCGCCAGCAGCTTGGGAAGGGGGGTCTACAATGAGCAGTTCTTC
>TRBV20-1|.|many|TRBJ1-1
CSASQGTNTEAFF
TGCAGTGCTAGCCAGGGCACGAACACTGAAGCTTTCTTT
>TRBV20-1|.|many|TRBJ2-2
CSARGLSYSTGELFF
TGCAGTGCTAGAGGGCTCTCATACTCTACCGGGGAGCTGTTTTTT
>TRBV6-2/TRBV6-3|.|many|TRBJ2-7
CASSYSSIGGLSSYEQYF
TGTGCCAGCAGTTACTCGTCGATTGGCGGGCTCAGCTCCTACGAGCAGTACTTC
>TRBV5-1|.|many|TRBJ2-1
CASSLGLRDSEQFF
TGCGCCAGCAGCCTAGGTCTTAGGGACTCTGAGCAGTTCTTC
>TRBV7-2|TRBD1|many|TRBJ2-2
CASSPDRGGTGELFF
TGTGCCAGCAGCCCCGACAGGGGGGGCACCGGGGAGCTGTTTTTT
>TRBV4-1|TRBD1|.|TRBJ1-1
CASSQSVLVPGTGNTEAFF
TGCGCCAGCAGCCAATCTGTGTTAGTACCCGGGACAGGGAACACTGAAGCTTTCTTT
>TRBV27|TRBD1|many|TRBJ1-2
CASSSAEGGTYGYTF
TGTGCCAGCAGTTCGGCCGAAGGGGGCACCTATGGCTACACCTTC
>TRBV15|.|.|TRBJ1-3
CATSSRGREGNTIYF
TGTGCCACCAGCAGCCGGGGGAGGGAAGGAAACACCATATATTTT
>TRBV3-1|.|many|TRBJ2-7
CASSPGWQSYEQYF
TGTGCCAGCAGCCCAGGGTGGCAGAGCTACGAGCAGTACTTC
>TRBV20-1|.|.|TRBJ2-1
CSAPPPGAAYNEQFF
TGCAGTGCTCCCCCGCCGGGAGCGGCCTACAATGAGCAGTTCTTC
>TRBV11-2|TRBD2|many|TRBJ2-1
CASSNTSGGGYYNEQFF
TGTGCCAGCAGCAACACGTCGGGCGGGGGTTACTACAATGAGCAGTTCTTC
>TRBV6-1|.|many|TRBJ1-5
CASRATSKGSNQPQHF
TGTGCCAGCAGAGCGACCTCGAAGGGTAGCAATCAGCCCCAGCATTTT
>TRBV7-2|.|many|TRBJ1-4
CASSLSIGKLFF
TGTGCCAGCAGCTTATCCATAGGAAAACTGTTTTTT
>TRBV12-3/TRBV12-4|.|many|TRBJ1-3
CASSFWDKTGNTIYF
TGTGCCAGCAGTTTTTGGGACAAGACTGGAAACACCATATATTTT
>TRBV6-2/TRBV6-3|.|many|TRBJ2-6
CASSYGGVLTF
TGTGCCAGCAGTTACGGTGGGGTCCTGACTTTC
>TRBV29-1|TRBD2|many|TRBJ2-1
CSGGGSSYNEQFF
TGCAGCGGGGGGGGAAGCTCCTACAATGAGCAGTTCTTC
>TRBV15|.|many|TRBJ1-2
CATSRDWEGRSGYTF
TGTGCCACCAGCAGAGATTGGGAGGGGCGGAGCGGCTACACCTTC
>TRBV28|.|many|TRBJ2-7
CASSNLGPYEQYF
TGTGCCAGCAGCAACCTTGGCCCCTACGAGCAGTACTTC
>TRBV7-6|.|many|TRBJ1-1
CASSLGFRTEAFF
TGTGCCAGCAGCCTAGGGTTCCGCACTGAAGCTTTCTTT
>TRBV4-1|.|many|TRBJ2-1
CASSHLTGPAKGNEQFF
TGCGCCAGCAGCCACCTAACGGGGCCGGCCAAGGGCAATGAGCAGTTCTTC
>TRBV11-2|.|many|TRBJ2-2
CASSGPAGELFF
TGTGCCAGCAGTGGACCCGCCGGGGAGCTGTTTTTT
>TRBV7-2|.|many|TRBJ2-1
CASSLAFRNEQFF
TGTGCCAGCAGCTTAGCTTTCCGGAATGAGCAGTTCTTC
>TRBV7-8|.|few|TRBJ2-2
CASSLYQSNTGELFF
TGTGCCAGCAGCTTATATCAATCGAACACCGGGGAGCTGTTTTTT
>TRBV5-1|.|.|TRBJ1-2
CASSFSSLNYGYTF
TGCGCCAGCAGCTTTTCCAGTCTTAACTATGGCTACACCTTC
>TRBV7-9|TRBD1|many|TRBJ2-7
CASSQRDRGYEQYF
TGTGCCAGCAGCCAAAGGGACAGGGGCTACGAGCAGTACTTC
>TRBV7-9|.|many|TRBJ1-5
CASSSSGSSNQPQHF
TGTGCCAGCAGCTCCAGTGGAAGTAGCAATCAGCCCCAGCATTTT
>TRBV2|.|many|TRBJ1-5
CASKGRAHQPQHF
TGTGCCAGCAAGGGCAGGGCTCATCAGCCCCAGCATTTT
>TRBV28|TRBD1|many|TRBJ2-1
CASSPHPTGYNEQFF
TGTGCCAGCAGTCCACATCCGACAGGGTACAATGAGCAGTTCTTC
>TRBV5-5|TRBD2|many|TRBJ2-3
CASSQGLAGIGNTQYF
TGTGCCAGCAGCCAGGGACTAGCGGGAATTGGGAATACGCAGTATTTT
>TRBV4-2|.|many|TRBJ1-1
CASSQPGTNTEAFF
TGTGCCAGCAGCCAGCCCGGGACTAACACTGAAGCTTTCTTT
>TRBV7-2|.|many|TRBJ2-7
CASSPQELISYEQYF
TGTGCCAGCAGCCCACAAGAATTAATAAGCTACGAGCAGTACTTC
>TRBV6-2/TRBV6-3|.|.|TRBJ2-3
CASSYGPDPEQYF
TGTGCCAGCAGTTACGGGCCAGACCCGGAGCAGTATTTT
>TRBV4-3|.|.|TRBJ1-2
CASSPMDSRSNYGYTF
TGCGCCAGCAGCCCAATGGACAGCCGATCCAACTATGGCTACACCTTC
>TRBV7-9|TRBD2|many|TRBJ2-5
CASSLLGTSGTQETQYF
TGTGCCAGCAGCCTCCTAGGGACTAGCGGAACTCAAGAGACCCAGTACTTC
>TRBV20-1|.|few|TRBJ1-6
CSARGQELDNSPLHF
TGCAGTGCTAGGGGGCAGGAGCTAGATAATTCACCCCTCCACTTT